This TCR beta chain emerged from a study of T cell responses to AZD1222 COVID-19 vaccine (dated by TCRdb to the early 2020s). The study in broad terms: TCR sequencing covered some 240 trial participants: 200 to 220 given two doses of AZD1222 and 26 given two doses of MenACWY control vaccine. Trial participants were enrolled into age subgroups of 18-55, 56-69 and 70-plus years, which contained about 150, 27 and 61 TCR-sequenced participants, respectively.

The paper's findings and limits, for the study overall: The 56-69-year group was small, and its depth increase did not reach significance, likely because of low power. Because no day 14 peak-response samples were available, the repertoires could be characterized only after the peak T cell response. Participants were mostly white British and included more females than males, and it was suggested by the authors that clonal diversity may have been underestimated. Conclusions about previously exposed vaccinees are limited, since just five or six AZD1222 recipients were seropositive for SARS-CoV-2 at baseline. Reportedly, almost half of the unique spike-specific TCRs recognized epitopes lying outside the regions that are mutated in the B.1.351 and B.1.1.7 variants. Vaccine-associated CD4 TCRs spanned the whole spike protein, with dominant responses in regions 160-218 and 743-854. A significant rise in spike-specific TCR breadth and depth was observed after two AZD1222 doses relative to day 0 and relative to MenACWY recipients.

A single count supports this clone. Its cognate antigen has yet to be identified. Base qualities are missing; no much larger clone stands one base away. The meaning of the sample's time point label: about 28 days (+/-7) after the second vaccine dose. AZD1222 recipients given second doses at about 4 weeks or at about 12 weeks were pooled, since spike-specific TCR depth and breadth were not found to differ between the two schedules. Vaccinee samples were obtained from the UK trials COV001 and COV002, which included a single-blind randomized controlled phase 2/3 trial of AZD1222 (ChAdOx1 nCoV-19) in healthy adults. For TCRbeta chain sequencing, PBMC samples were collected from trial participants at day 0 and at day 28 after the second dose. Sequences SGHDN (CDR1) and FVKESK (CDR2) are obtained from the germline V gene. From its cysteine to its phenylalanine, the CDR3 spans 13 amino acids. This entry keeps only the CDR3 DNA: 39 bases, framed from base 1. V is pared back by 1 base and J by 10 bases, with 8 bases lying between the germline termini.

The CDR3 regions of human TCRbeta chains were analyzed by immunosequencing. Concerning the study's data processing: Repertoire TCRs were checked for matches against a reference library of SARS-CoV-2-specific TCRs that had been generated using the MIRA antigen-specificity platform. Breadth was defined as the fraction of unique TCRs that were SARS-CoV-2-associated, and depth was defined as the fraction of total T cells that were SARS-CoV-2-associated. Each spike-specific TCR was assigned to its reactive spike region and to a CD4 or CD8 class using the MIRA data. Log10-transformed breadth and depth values were compared by one-way ANOVA with Sidak's multiple comparisons tests. TCRdb took over this immuneACCESS table, retaining in-frame rearrangements with V and J assigned. Such tables are incomplete; in checked studies, under half of the missing clones stem from an unresolved V gene, and the remainder is unexplained. The D gene and trimming were derived from the DNA, and the V and J assignments and clone size from that table. This sample is represented by roughly 150,000 clones; approximately 91% of them were singletons. The top ten constitute 1% to 1.5% of the sample.

This TCR derives from an adult who received the AZD1222 COVID-19 vaccine. Source: peripheral blood, taken 28 days after the second AZD1222 dose. The sequence links TRBV14 to TRBJ1-6, with no confident D gene call. The CDR3: CASSQGVRSPLHF. The nucleotides read TGTGCCAGCAGCCAAGGGGTAAGATCACCCCTCCACTTT.